The next 10 T cell receptor beta chains were all read from a single sample in a study of blood T cell repertoires in COVID-19. Profiling relied on immunoSEQ multiplex PCR, and the TCRdb table lists in-frame clones only, not all of them. Of 150,000 to 200,000 clones listed, approximately 80% are singletons. Material: PBMCs or T cells enriched from blood (not recorded which). The receptors shown here come from a woman in her forties or fifties who had recovered from COVID-19.

The V call is TRBV6-5, the J call TRBJ2-7; tentatively, D is TRBD1 (6 bases). CDR3 length equals 14 residues. The V end lost 6 bases, the J end lost 3 bases, and 15 bases lay between the germline ends. CDR1 and CDR2 from the germline V gene are MNHEY and SVGAGI. CDR3 sequence: CASRRSRGLYEQYF. The CDR3 DNA reads TGTGCCAGCAGAAGAAGCAGGGGTCTCTACGAGCAGTACTTC.

The rearrangement joins TRBV4-1 to TRBJ1-1; maybe TRBD1 (6 bases). The CDR3 is 17 amino acids. The V gene's germline CDR1 is MGHRA and CDR2 YSYEKL. Trimming cost V 4 bases and J 0 bases, with 18 bases left between them. The CDR3: CASSRGGLVSMNTEAFF. In nucleotides, the CDR3 is TGCGCCAGCAGCCGCGGGGGGCTTGTCTCGATGAACACTGAAGCTTTCTTT.

The chain recombines TRBV28 with TRBJ2-1, with 7 bases that match TRBD2. The V segment lost 7 bases and the J segment 8 bases; nucleotides outside the gene matches: 8. Germline V gene sequence: CDR1 MDHEN, CDR2 SYDVKM. CDR3 length: 13 amino acids. CDR3 sequence reads: CASTIRGVYEQFF. For the CDR3, the DNA is TGTGCCAGCACTATCCGGGGGGTATATGAGCAGTTCTTC. Full variable domain (missing parts from reference TRBV28 and TRBJ2-1): DVKVTQSSRYLVKRTGEKVFLECVQDMDHENMFWYRQDPGLGLRLIYFSYDVKMKEKGDIPEGYSVSREKKERFSLILESASTNQTSMYLCASTIRGVYEQFFGPGTRLTVL.

This rearrangement joins TRBV28 to TRBJ2-2; TRBD2 agrees at 11 bases. This CDR3 spans 16 amino acids. Germline V gene lookup returns CDR1 MDHEN and CDR2 SYDVKM. V was pared by 4 bases and J by 2 bases, with 3 bases of the junction left unmatched. The CDR3 protein is CASSSRLAGNTGELFF. Here the CDR3 DNA reads TGTGCCAGCAGTTCTCGACTAGCGGGAAACACCGGGGAGCTGTTTTTT. Based on the CDR3 plus reference TRBV28 and TRBJ2-2, the full variable domain is DVKVTQSSRYLVKRTGEKVFLECVQDMDHENMFWYRQDPGLGLRLIYFSYDVKMKEKGDIPEGYSVSREKKERFSLILESASTNQTSMYLCASSSRLAGNTGELFFGEGSRLTVL.

V usage is TRBV5-6 and J usage is TRBJ2-1, with TRBD2 matching over 9 bases. Germline V gene sequence: CDR1 SGHDT, CDR2 YYEEEE. With 2 bases clipped from V and 0 bases from J, the junction kept 6 bases outside the gene matches. This CDR3 spans 17 amino acids. CDR3 in amino acids: CASSFRGRALSYNEQFF. CDR3 sequence (DNA): TGTGCCAGCAGCTTCCGCGGGAGGGCCCTCTCCTACAATGAGCAGTTCTTC.

V is TRBV27 and J is TRBJ1-1, with D tentatively TRBD1 (6 bases). The ends were cut back, 2 bases at V and 4 bases at J, with 8 bases in the middle. The V gene's germline CDR1 is MNHEY and CDR2 SMNVEV (reference sequence). This CDR3 spans 13 amino acids. The CDR3 bases are TGTGCCAGCAGTTTAGAGGGGGTCACTGAAGCTTTCTTT. It yields the protein CASSLEGVTEAFF.

This chain links TRBV7-9 with TRBJ2-5, with D possibly being TRBD1 (6 bases). With 4 bases removed from V and 5 bases from J, the gap between germline ends came to 14 bases. Per germline, CDR1 SEHNR and CDR2 FQNEAQ (reference sequence). CDR3 length: 14 amino acids. CDR3 loop: CASSSYRVGETQYF. CDR3 in DNA: TGTGCCAGCAGCTCCTACAGGGTTGGGGAGACCCAGTACTTC.

The chain is built from TRBV5-3 and TRBJ2-7, with TRBD1 identical over 9 bases. TRBV5-3 falls under the ORF class, with uncertain function. After removal of 6 bases from V and 4 bases from J, the junction contained 11 bases not matched to a gene. The CDR3 is 15 residues long. This CDR3 is CARILTGQGVYEQYF. In nucleotides, the CDR3 is TGTGCCAGAATCCTTACGGGACAGGGTGTATACGAGCAGTACTTC.

The J gene is TRBJ1-4, the V gene TRBV5-5; 8 bases match TRBD1. This CDR3 spans 16 amino acids. Germline V CDR1 and CDR2: SGHKS, YYEKEE (reference sequence). V gave up 3 bases and J gave up 7 bases; unmatched junction bases: 11. The CDR3 nucleotides read TGTGCCAGCAGCTCGGGGATTAGGACAGGGTTTGAAAAACTGTTTTTT. Residues: CASSSGIRTGFEKLFF.

The J gene is TRBJ2-5, the V gene TRBV18; perhaps TRBD2 as D (6 bases). The ends were cut back, 1 base at V and 2 bases at J, with 14 bases in the middle. The germline V gene has CDR1 KGHSH and CDR2 LQKENI. The CDR3 spans 16 residues. For the CDR3, the DNA is TGTGCCAGCTCACCACGCGGGGCTAGCGTACAAGAGACCCAGTACTTC. This codes for CASSPRGASVQETQYF.